The clone carrying this T cell receptor (beta chain) was counted a few times. Its antigen is not known. Donors counted as nominally healthy when sampled, yet unrecorded immune exposures were likely. With 60 Vbeta and 13 Jbeta primers, the PCR was carried out. The assay was immunoSEQ multiplex PCR, and TCRdb's table has in-frame clones only and misses some. The sample lists fewer than 200,000 clones, more than 60% occurring once. This entry comes from a study of cytomegalovirus exposure and HLA in healthy donors. The CDR3 has 13 amino acids. The V gene lost 5 bases and the J gene lost 10 bases, with 15 bases spanning the gap. Germline CDR1 SEHNR, CDR2 FQNEAQ (reference sequence). Study outcomes and limitations: There were over 150 TCR beta chains listed as cytomegalovirus-associated.

This chain connects TRBV7-9 to TRBJ2-1; TRBD2 is a possible D gene (6 bases). Sequencing was performed on PBMCs. The source of this sequence is a human donor in good health. In nucleotides, the CDR3 is TGTGCCAGCAGCGCGGGACCCATTGCGGAGCAGTTCTTC. Its protein product is CASSAGPIAEQFF.